The rows below give T cell receptor beta chains drawn from one sample of a study of blood T cells in healthy people across ages. TCRdb recomputed calls from the 5' RACE reads with MiXCR, one row per CDR3 protein. This sample yields hundreds of thousands of distinct CDR3 sequences, of which 58% are seen a single time; around 37% belongs to the top ten. The sequenced material came from blood. The receptor set was obtained from a man aged 60-69 years in good health. Both conserved end residues are part of each CDR3. The D gene is left open where the match is weak. Only part of the rows carry a size: once, few, many, or a class if the clone is expanded.

d_gene,v_gene,j_gene,abundance,CDR3nt,CDR3aa
TRBD1,TRBV4-1,TRBJ2-4,few,TGCGCCAGCAGCCAAGATCCCGGGACAGGAAACATTCAGTACTTC,CASSQDPGTGNIQYF
.,TRBV20-1,TRBJ2-5,few,TGCAGTGCTGCCCCCCTTCGCGGGGGCACTCAGACCCAGTACTTC,CSAAPLRGGTQTQYF
TRBD1,TRBV4-1,TRBJ2-3,.,TGCGCCAGCAGCCAAGATCGCGGGACAGGGGGCCCAGATACGCAGTATTTT,CASSQDRGTGGPDTQYF
.,TRBV10-3,TRBJ1-1,.,TGTGCCATCAGTGTCGGCAGGGGCGCTGAAGCTTTCTTT,CAISVGRGAEAFF
TRBD1,TRBV2,TRBJ2-7,.,TGTGCCAGCAGTGAGGGACAGAGCTCCTACAATGAGCAGTACTTC,CASSEGQSSYNEQYF
TRBD1,TRBV12-3/TRBV12-4,TRBJ2-7,.,TGTGCCAGCAGTCCGGCCGGGACAGAGTACGAGCAGTACTTC,CASSPAGTEYEQYF
TRBD2,TRBV29-1,TRBJ2-3,.,TGCAGTTCCGCCCGGGGGGGGACCTCAGATACGCAGTATTTT,CSSARGGTSDTQYF
TRBD1,TRBV29-1,TRBJ2-7,.,TGCAGCGTCACGACAGGGGCCTACGAGCAGTACTTC,CSVTTGAYEQYF
TRBD1,TRBV29-1,TRBJ2-7,once,TGCAGCGTCGAAGTCGGGACAGTGAACTACGAGCAGTACTTC,CSVEVGTVNYEQYF
.,TRBV29-1,TRBJ2-6,few,TGCAGCGTCCTAGGGGGGCCTGGGGCCAACGTCCTGACTTTC,CSVLGGPGANVLTF
TRBD2,TRBV20-1,TRBJ2-7,few,TGCAGTGCTAGTATAGCGGGGGCCGAGATTTGGAGCTACGAGCAGTACTTC,CSASIAGAEIWSYEQYF
TRBD2,TRBV3-1,TRBJ2-3,.,TGTGCCAGCAGCCACCGGGGGGGAGATACGCAGTATTTT,CASSHRGGDTQYF
TRBD2,TRBV3-1,TRBJ2-5,.,TGTGCCAGCAGCCAAGTGTTGCTAGCGGGGGAACAAGAGACCCAGTACTTC,CASSQVLLAGEQETQYF
.,TRBV4-1,TRBJ1-2,.,TGCGCCAGCAGCCACCCAGTGGCGGGGCTTTTAGGCTACACCTTC,CASSHPVAGLLGYTF
TRBD1,TRBV12-3/TRBV12-4,TRBJ1-4,.,TGTGCCAGCAGTTTAGGACAGGGGGCGGAAAAACTGTTTTTT,CASSLGQGAEKLFF
.,TRBV29-1,TRBJ2-3,.,TGCAGCGTTGAAGATAGCGGCACAGATACGCAGTATTTT,CSVEDSGTDTQYF
TRBD1,TRBV6-5,TRBJ2-1,many,TGTGCCAGCAGGAGGACAGGGAGGAACAATGAGCAGTTCTTC,CASRRTGRNNEQFF
TRBD1,TRBV29-1,TRBJ2-1,few,TGCAGCGTTGAAGGGGGACAGGGGGCCGGTCGTGAGCAGTTCTTC,CSVEGGQGAGREQFF
TRBD1,TRBV5-1,TRBJ2-1,.,TGCGCCAGCAGCGCGTGGTCCGGGACAGGGGGCTACAATGAGCAGTTCTTC,CASSAWSGTGGYNEQFF
.,TRBV25-1,TRBJ2-7,few,TGTGCCAGCAGTGAAAGTGGGCGGGCCTACGAGCAGTACTTC,CASSESGRAYEQYF
.,TRBV7-9,TRBJ2-1,.,TGTGCCAGCAACACTTTAGGTGGAGGGACAAGGGAGTTCTTC,CASNTLGGGTREFF
TRBD1,TRBV27,TRBJ2-6,.,TGTGCCAGCAGCCGGCGAAGGGACAGGGAAAGCTCTGGGGCCAACGTCCTGACTTTC,CASSRRRDRESSGANVLTF
.,TRBV4-1,TRBJ2-5,.,TGCGCCAGCAGCCAAGCCCCGGGGATGGGGCGCGAGACCCAGTACTTC,CASSQAPGMGRETQYF
TRBD2,TRBV10-1,TRBJ2-5,.,TGCGCCAGCAGGAGAGGACTAGAAGAGACCCAGTACTTC,CASRRGLEETQYF
TRBD1,TRBV27,TRBJ2-1,few,TGTGCCAGCAGACGGGACAGACCCTACAATGAGCAGTTCTTC,CASRRDRPYNEQFF
TRBD2,TRBV4-1,TRBJ2-1,.,TGCGCCAGCAGCCAAGAAGGGGGATTAGCGGGGGTAACCTACAATGAGCAGTTCTTC,CASSQEGGLAGVTYNEQFF
.,TRBV20-1,TRBJ1-5,.,TGCAGTGCATCTCCCAGTGGTCAGCCCCAGCATTTT,CSASPSGQPQHF
.,TRBV7-9,TRBJ2-5,.,TGTGCCAGCACTCGGACGAGAGAGACCCAGTACTTC,CASTRTRETQYF
.,TRBV7-2,TRBJ2-5,few,TGTGCCAGCAGCTCCGGTCGGGGAGGCTACCAAGAGACCCAGTACTTC,CASSSGRGGYQETQYF
.,TRBV20-1,TRBJ2-4,.,TGCAGTGCTAGAGATGCCCCAATGAACATTCAGTACTTC,CSARDAPMNIQYF
.,TRBV28,TRBJ1-5,.,TGTGCCAGCAGTTTATGGGGGGCGGGCCGGCCCCAGCATTTT,CASSLWGAGRPQHF
TRBD2,TRBV29-1,TRBJ2-5,.,TGCAGCGCCCAAGCGGGGGGGCCGAGAGAGACCCAGTACTTC,CSAQAGGPRETQYF
.,TRBV5-1,TRBJ2-6,.,TGCGCCAGCAGCACGTGGTCGGTCGCTGGGGCCAACGTCCTGACTTTC,CASSTWSVAGANVLTF
TRBD1,TRBV6-4,TRBJ1-1,many,TGTGCCAGCAGTGCCTCCGGGACAGAGAGGGGCACTGAAGCTTTCTTT,CASSASGTERGTEAFF
.,TRBV9,TRBJ1-5,.,TGTGCCAGCAGCGCCACGAGGGATCAGCCCCAGCATTTT,CASSATRDQPQHF
TRBD1,TRBV15,TRBJ2-7,few,TGTGCCACCAGCAGAGTGACAGGGGGTTGGGACGAGCAGTACTTC,CATSRVTGGWDEQYF
.,TRBV29-1,TRBJ2-7,few,TGCAGCGTGGCCCCGCAGGGAAGGTGGGGTCAGATCTCCTACGAGCAGTACTTC,CSVAPQGRWGQISYEQYF
.,TRBV6-1,TRBJ2-7,.,TGTGCCAGCAGTCTATGGGCAGTAACCTACGAGCAGTACTTC,CASSLWAVTYEQYF
.,TRBV3-1,TRBJ2-3,.,TGTGCCAGCAGCCAACCCAAGGCGTCATTTGGGGATACGCAGTATTTT,CASSQPKASFGDTQYF
.,TRBV7-2,TRBJ2-7,.,TGTGCCAGCAGCTTAGGGTCTTTTGGGTCAGGCTACGAGCAGTACTTC,CASSLGSFGSGYEQYF
TRBD2,TRBV20-1,TRBJ2-3,.,TGCAGTGCTAGAGCGACCGGGACTAGCGGATCAGCTACGCAGTATTTT,CSARATGTSGSATQYF
.,TRBV20-1,TRBJ1-4,.,TGCAGTGCTAGAGATCGCAGTGAAAAACTGTTTTTT,CSARDRSEKLFF
TRBD1,TRBV29-1,TRBJ2-5,.,TGCAGCGTTGTCCCCGGACAGGGACCACAAGAGACCCAGTACTTC,CSVVPGQGPQETQYF
.,TRBV20-1,TRBJ1-6,.,TGCAGTGCTAGGAAGACCGTCCCTAACTCACCCCTCCACTTT,CSARKTVPNSPLHF
.,TRBV2,TRBJ2-7,.,TGTGCCAGCACCCCGACCGGCGTCTACGAGCAGTACTTC,CASTPTGVYEQYF
.,TRBV12-3/TRBV12-4,TRBJ2-1,.,TGTGCCAGCAGTTTTCGGGGACCCGTCAATGAGCAGTTCTTC,CASSFRGPVNEQFF
TRBD1,TRBV7-8,TRBJ1-2,.,TGTGCCAGCAGCCCCCAGTCAGGGACAGGGACGAACTATGGCTACACCTTC,CASSPQSGTGTNYGYTF
TRBD2,TRBV29-1,TRBJ2-3,.,TGCAGCGTTTCGACTAGCGGGGCTACTCGTACGCAGTATTTT,CSVSTSGATRTQYF
TRBD1,TRBV5-5,TRBJ2-1,.,TGTGCCAGCAGCTTGGGGGACAGGGGGCGCGTAAATGAGCAGTTCTTC,CASSLGDRGRVNEQFF
TRBD1,TRBV7-9,TRBJ2-5,.,TGTGCCAGCAGCTTAGCCCACAGGGGCGAGGAGACCCAGTACTTC,CASSLAHRGEETQYF
.,TRBV3-1,TRBJ2-7,.,TGTGCCAGCAGCCAAGACGGTATAGCCCACGAGCAGTACTTC,CASSQDGIAHEQYF
TRBD1,TRBV5-1,TRBJ2-1,.,TGCGCCAGCAGCCCCCGGTCGGGACAGACTATCAATGAGCAGTTCTTC,CASSPRSGQTINEQFF
TRBD1,TRBV3-1,TRBJ2-5,.,TGTGCCAGCAGCCAAGGGGACAGAAACCAAGAGACCCAGTACTTC,CASSQGDRNQETQYF
.,TRBV2,TRBJ1-1,.,TGTGCCAGCACCCGAAGGAACACTGAAGCTTTCTTT,CASTRRNTEAFF
.,TRBV28,TRBJ1-2,.,TGTGCCAGCAGTTTATCAGGGGTTGGCTACACCTTC,CASSLSGVGYTF